This T cell receptor beta chain was sequenced in a study of shared clonotypes between healthy human individuals. Turning to the study itself: The plates for each donor numbered three CD4 naive, three CD4 memory, two CD8 naive and one CD8 memory. The study, taken as a whole, reports: Naive CD4 clonotypes overlapped across a few donors at approximately 5%.

Donors comprised healthy HIV-negative adults lacking recent acute infections or vaccinations. Of note for this clone: The antigen is undetermined.

Using immunoSEQ multiplex PCR, the repertoire was profiled, and TCRdb retains in-frame clones only, with some absent. The sample holds around 1.6 million clones, 95% to 99% seen once. Sequencing input: naive CD4+ T cells sorted from blood. Subset in this sample: CD45RA+ positively selected. This sequence was found in a man aged 25-40 years in good health.

CDR3 region: CASRIGQTNTEAFF. CDR3 nucleotides: TGTGCCAGCAGAATAGGACAGACCAACACTGAAGCTTTCTTT. The chain employs TRBV5-4 and TRBJ1-1, with TRBD1 as a possible D gene (6 bases). CDR1 and CDR2 from the germline V gene are SGHNT and YYREEE (reference sequence). Deletions cut 5 bases from V and 2 bases from J, with 13 bases between. CDR3 size: 14 residues.